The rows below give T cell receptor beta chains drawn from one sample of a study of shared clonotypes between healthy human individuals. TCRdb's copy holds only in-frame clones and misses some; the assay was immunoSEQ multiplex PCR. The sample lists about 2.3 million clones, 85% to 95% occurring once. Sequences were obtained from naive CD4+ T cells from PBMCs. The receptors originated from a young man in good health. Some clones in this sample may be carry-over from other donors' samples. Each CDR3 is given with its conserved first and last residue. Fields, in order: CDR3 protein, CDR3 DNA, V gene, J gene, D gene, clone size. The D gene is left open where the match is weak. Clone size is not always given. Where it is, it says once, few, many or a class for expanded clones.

CDR3: CASSLEGLAGMNF
DNA: TGTGCCAGCAGCTTAGAGGGACTAGCGGGAATGAACTTC
V: TRBV7-2
J: TRBJ2-7
D: TRBD2
size: NA

CDR3: CASSLAGTVGTGELFF
DNA: TGTGCCAGCAGCTTAGCGGGCACCGTGGGCACCGGGGAGCTGTTTTTT
V: TRBV7-2
J: TRBJ2-2
D: NA
size: NA

CDR3: CASSLAHTGGGLGAFF
DNA: TGTGCCAGCAGTTTAGCCCATACGGGGGGGGGCCTGGGAGCTTTCTTT
V: TRBV28
J: TRBJ1-1
D: NA
size: NA

CDR3: CASMGGSSGANVLTF
DNA: TGTGCCAGCATGGGGGGGAGCTCTGGGGCCAACGTCCTGACTTTC
V: TRBV28
J: TRBJ2-6
D: TRBD2
size: NA

CDR3: CASSFADREGTIYF
DNA: TGTGCCAGCAGTTTCGCGGACAGGGAAGGCACCATATATTTT
V: TRBV28
J: TRBJ1-3
D: TRBD1
size: once

CDR3: CASSRDRDPGEQYF
DNA: TGTGCCAGCAGCCGCGACAGGGACCCGGGTGAGCAGTACTTC
V: TRBV6-5
J: TRBJ2-7
D: TRBD1
size: NA

CDR3: CASSPGTGPEEQYF
DNA: TGTGCCAGCTCACCTGGGACAGGGCCGGAAGAGCAGTACTTC
V: TRBV18
J: TRBJ2-7
D: TRBD1
size: NA

CDR3: CASSYSGQGSYEQYF
DNA: TGTGCCAGCAGTTACAGCGGTCAGGGATCCTACGAGCAGTACTTC
V: TRBV6-5
J: TRBJ2-7
D: NA
size: NA

CDR3: CASTPLGAGGYGYTF
DNA: TGCGCCAGCACCCCCCTAGGGGCGGGCGGATATGGCTACACCTTC
V: TRBV5-1
J: TRBJ1-2
D: NA
size: once

CDR3: CASSLVTGSTEAFF
DNA: TGTGCCAGCAGCTTAGTAACAGGAAGCACTGAAGCTTTCTTT
V: TRBV11-2
J: TRBJ1-1
D: NA
size: NA

CDR3: CASSTPSSGANVLTF
DNA: TGTGCCAGCAGCACCCCGAGCTCTGGGGCCAACGTCCTGACTTTC
V: TRBV27
J: TRBJ2-6
D: NA
size: NA

CDR3: CSVVMVEQFF
DNA: TGCAGCGTTGTCATGGTTGAGCAGTTCTTC
V: TRBV29-1
J: TRBJ2-1
D: NA
size: once

CDR3: CASSLRRGPVVEAFF
DNA: TGTGCCAGCAGTTTACGCAGGGGGCCGGTGGTTGAAGCTTTCTTT
V: TRBV28
J: TRBJ1-1
D: TRBD1
size: once

CDR3: CASSQEGQPAYNEQFF
DNA: TGCGCCAGCAGCCAAGAGGGACAGCCGGCCTACAATGAGCAGTTCTTC
V: TRBV4-1
J: TRBJ2-1
D: TRBD1
size: NA

CDR3: CASSWTGRNTEAFF
DNA: TGTGCCAGCAGTTGGACAGGCCGGAACACTGAAGCTTTCTTT
V: TRBV2
J: TRBJ1-1
D: TRBD1
size: few

CDR3: CASSDDREEQYF
DNA: TGTGCCAGCAGTGATGACCGGGAGGAGCAGTACTTC
V: TRBV2
J: TRBJ2-7
D: NA
size: NA

CDR3: CASSAPGGTPNTEAFF
DNA: TGTGCCAGCAGCGCCCCCGGAGGAACACCGAACACTGAAGCTTTCTTT
V: TRBV9
J: TRBJ1-1
D: NA
size: once

CDR3: CASSRTGSYNEQFF
DNA: TGCGCCAGCAGCCGCACAGGCTCCTACAATGAGCAGTTCTTC
V: TRBV4-3
J: TRBJ2-1
D: NA
size: NA

CDR3: CASSGVSGQETQYF
DNA: TGTGCCAGCAGTGGCGTTAGCGGGCAAGAGACCCAGTACTTC
V: TRBV2
J: TRBJ2-5
D: TRBD2
size: NA

CDR3: CASSLLAGGSSEKYF
DNA: TGTGCCAGTAGTTTGCTAGCGGGAGGCTCCTCTGAAAAGTACTTC
V: TRBV19
J: TRBJ2-7
D: TRBD2
size: NA

CDR3: CASRLPASGNEQYF
DNA: TGTGCCAGCAGGCTCCCGGCTAGCGGGAACGAGCAGTACTTC
V: TRBV6-1
J: TRBJ2-7
D: TRBD2
size: NA

CDR3: CASSVRGGEQPQHF
DNA: TGTGCCAGCAGCGTCAGAGGGGGGGAGCAGCCCCAGCATTTT
V: TRBV7-2
J: TRBJ1-5
D: NA
size: few

CDR3: CASSSPHDKTYEQYF
DNA: TGTGCCAGCAGTTCCCCCCATGACAAAACCTACGAGCAGTACTTC
V: TRBV28
J: TRBJ2-7
D: NA
size: NA

CDR3: CASSLLTGSYEQYF
DNA: TGTGCCAGCAGCTTACTGACAGGGAGCTACGAGCAGTACTTC
V: TRBV11-2
J: TRBJ2-7
D: TRBD1
size: once

CDR3: CACRDWAAGNQPQHF
DNA: TGTGCCTGCCGAGACTGGGCGGCGGGCAATCAGCCCCAGCATTTT
V: TRBV6-1
J: TRBJ1-5
D: NA
size: NA

CDR3: CASTLSGRTDTQYF
DNA: TGTGCCAGCACCCTTAGCGGGAGGACAGATACGCAGTATTTT
V: TRBV5-4
J: TRBJ2-3
D: TRBD2
size: NA

CDR3: CASSPGARGSDTQYF
DNA: TGTGCCAGCAGCCCCGGGGCCCGGGGGTCAGATACGCAGTATTTT
V: TRBV9
J: TRBJ2-3
D: NA
size: NA

CDR3: CASSPQGFSGNTIYF
DNA: TGTGCCAGCAGCCCCCAGGGGTTCTCTGGAAACACCATATATTTT
V: TRBV7-2
J: TRBJ1-3
D: NA
size: NA

CDR3: CASSAMDRGTEKLFF
DNA: TGTGCCAGCAGCGCAATGGACAGGGGGACTGAAAAACTGTTTTTT
V: TRBV4-2
J: TRBJ1-4
D: TRBD1
size: NA

CDR3: CASSFEKLAGATGELFF
DNA: TGCGCCAGCAGCTTCGAAAAACTAGCGGGAGCCACCGGGGAGCTGTTTTTT
V: TRBV5-1
J: TRBJ2-2
D: TRBD2
size: NA

CDR3: CASSLIYSYNEQFF
DNA: TGTGCCAGCAGCTTAATATATTCCTACAATGAGCAGTTCTTC
V: TRBV7-2
J: TRBJ2-1
D: NA
size: NA

CDR3: CASRILGLPGELFF
DNA: TGTGCCAGTAGGATCCTAGGGCTCCCCGGGGAGCTGTTTTTT
V: TRBV19
J: TRBJ2-2
D: NA
size: NA

CDR3: CSAREGTTQYF
DNA: TGCAGTGCTAGAGAAGGGACGACGCAGTATTTT
V: TRBV20-1
J: TRBJ2-3
D: NA
size: NA

CDR3: CATQPGQGRPEQYF
DNA: TGTGCCACTCAACCGGGACAGGGAAGGCCCGAGCAGTACTTC
V: TRBV27
J: TRBJ2-7
D: TRBD1
size: NA

CDR3: CASSRKQGFDYGYTF
DNA: TGTGCCAGCAGTCGGAAACAGGGGTTCGACTATGGCTACACCTTC
V: TRBV27
J: TRBJ1-2
D: TRBD1
size: NA

CDR3: CASSYTTGGETQYF
DNA: TGTGCCAGCAGTTACACGACAGGGGGAGAGACCCAGTACTTC
V: TRBV6-5
J: TRBJ2-5
D: TRBD1
size: NA